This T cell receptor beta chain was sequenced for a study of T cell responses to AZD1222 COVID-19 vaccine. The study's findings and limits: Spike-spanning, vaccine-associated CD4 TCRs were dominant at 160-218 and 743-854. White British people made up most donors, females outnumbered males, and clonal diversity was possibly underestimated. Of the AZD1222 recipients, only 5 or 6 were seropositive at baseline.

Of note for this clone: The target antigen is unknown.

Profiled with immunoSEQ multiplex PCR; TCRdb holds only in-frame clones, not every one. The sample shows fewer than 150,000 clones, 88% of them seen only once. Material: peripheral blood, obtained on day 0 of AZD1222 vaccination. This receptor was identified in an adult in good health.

The CDR3 spells CASSFRTRAEAFF. CDR3 in DNA: TGTGCCAGCAGTTTCCGAACCAGGGCTGAAGCTTTCTTT. The chain uses TRBV12-3 or TRBV12-4 and TRBJ1-1; D perhaps matches TRBD1 (5 bases). The V end lost 3 bases, the J end lost 6 bases, and 11 bases lay between the germline ends. This CDR3 is built from 13 residues.